The clone carrying this T cell receptor (beta chain) was recorded only once. Antigen unknown. This specimen comes from a study of T cell responses to AZD1222 COVID-19 vaccine. In the study overall: Investigators merged groups given second doses at roughly 4 or roughly 12 weeks.

Sequencing used immunoSEQ multiplex PCR; TCRdb keeps in-frame clones, though not all of them. The data contain roughly 150,000 clones, about nine tenths of them seen just once; the ten biggest clones take up 1.8%. V was pared by 0 bases and J by 6 bases, with 4 bases of the junction left unmatched. The CDR3 is 15 residues long. The germline gives CDR1 SGHVS, CDR2 FQNEAQ. Findings of the study overall: Targets within unmutated variant regions were reportedly found for nearly half of spike-specific TCRs. White British donors predominated, females outnumbered males, and clonal diversity was possibly underestimated. Researchers report vaccine-associated CD4 TCRs spanning spike, with dominance at 160-218 and 743-854.

Sequenced material: peripheral blood, taken on day 0 of AZD1222 vaccination. The receptor comes from an adult in good health. The chain has TRBV7-8 and TRBJ2-2; 7 positions match TRBD2. The CDR3 DNA follows: TGTGCCAGCAGCTTAGCGGGAGGGCTCGCCGGGGAGCTGTTTTTT. It translates to CASSLAGGLAGELFF.